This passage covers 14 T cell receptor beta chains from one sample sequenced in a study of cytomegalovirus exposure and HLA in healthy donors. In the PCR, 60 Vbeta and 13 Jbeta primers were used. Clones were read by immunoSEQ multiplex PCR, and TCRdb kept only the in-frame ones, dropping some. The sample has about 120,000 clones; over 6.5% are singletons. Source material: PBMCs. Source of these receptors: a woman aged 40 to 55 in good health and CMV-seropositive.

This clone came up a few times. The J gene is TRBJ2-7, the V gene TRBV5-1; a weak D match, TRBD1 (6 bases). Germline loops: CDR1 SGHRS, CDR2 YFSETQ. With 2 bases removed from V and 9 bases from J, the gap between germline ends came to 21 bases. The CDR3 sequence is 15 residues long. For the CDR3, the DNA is TGCGCCAGCAGCTTACAGGGAAACGGGCTAGATGGGCAGTACTTC. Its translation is CASSLQGNGLDGQYF.

CDR3 nucleotide sequence: TGTGCCAGCAGCGGGACAGGGGACGCGGTCAATGAGCAGTTCTTC. Its protein is CASSGTGDAVNEQFF. The chain employs TRBV6-4 and TRBJ2-1, with 10 bases fitting TRBD1. CDR3 length: 15 amino acids. The germline V gene has CDR1 MRHNA and CDR2 SNTAGT. The junction had 8 bases not matched to a gene; V was cut back by 6 bases and J by 6 bases.

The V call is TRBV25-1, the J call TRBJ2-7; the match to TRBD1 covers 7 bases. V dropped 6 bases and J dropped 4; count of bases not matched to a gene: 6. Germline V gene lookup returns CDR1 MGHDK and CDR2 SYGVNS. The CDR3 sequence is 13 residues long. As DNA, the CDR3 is TGTGCCAGCAGGGACAGGTTAACGTACGAGCAGTACTTC. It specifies CASRDRLTYEQYF.

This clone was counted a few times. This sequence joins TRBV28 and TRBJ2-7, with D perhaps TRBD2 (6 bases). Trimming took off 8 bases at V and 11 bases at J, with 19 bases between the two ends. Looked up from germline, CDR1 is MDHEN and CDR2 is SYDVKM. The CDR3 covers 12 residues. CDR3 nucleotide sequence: TGTGCCAGCGGCCCCTCTAGGAGGGGAAAGTACTTC. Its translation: CASGPSRRGKYF.

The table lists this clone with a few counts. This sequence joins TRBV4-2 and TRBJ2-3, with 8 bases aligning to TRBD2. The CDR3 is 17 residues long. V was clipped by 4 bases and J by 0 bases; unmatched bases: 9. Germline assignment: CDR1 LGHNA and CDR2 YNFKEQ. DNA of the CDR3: TGTGCCAGCAGCCCCCTCTTAAAGCGGGGGAGCACAGATACGCAGTATTTT. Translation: CASSPLLKRGSTDTQYF.

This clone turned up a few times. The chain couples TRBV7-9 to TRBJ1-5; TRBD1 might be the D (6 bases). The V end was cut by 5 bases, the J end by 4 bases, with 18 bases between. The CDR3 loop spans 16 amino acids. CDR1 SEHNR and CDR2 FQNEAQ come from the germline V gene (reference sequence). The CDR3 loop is CASSRSVPGQNQPQHF. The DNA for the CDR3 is TGTGCCAGCAGCCGTTCGGTTCCGGGACAAAATCAGCCCCAGCATTTT.

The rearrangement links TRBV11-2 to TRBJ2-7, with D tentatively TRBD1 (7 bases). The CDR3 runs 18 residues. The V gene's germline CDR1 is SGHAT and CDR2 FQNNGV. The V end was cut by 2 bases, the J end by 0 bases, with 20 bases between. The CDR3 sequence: CASSLSMRDRHYSYEQYF. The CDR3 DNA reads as TGTGCCAGCAGCTTATCGATGCGGGACAGACACTACTCCTACGAGCAGTACTTC.

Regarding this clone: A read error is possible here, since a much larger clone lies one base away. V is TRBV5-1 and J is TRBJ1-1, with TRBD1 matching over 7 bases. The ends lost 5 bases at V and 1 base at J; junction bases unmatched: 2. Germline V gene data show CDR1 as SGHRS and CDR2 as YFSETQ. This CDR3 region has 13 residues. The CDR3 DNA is TGCGCCAGCAGTCGGACAGGGAACACTGAAGCTTTCTTT. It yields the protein CASSRTGNTEAFF.

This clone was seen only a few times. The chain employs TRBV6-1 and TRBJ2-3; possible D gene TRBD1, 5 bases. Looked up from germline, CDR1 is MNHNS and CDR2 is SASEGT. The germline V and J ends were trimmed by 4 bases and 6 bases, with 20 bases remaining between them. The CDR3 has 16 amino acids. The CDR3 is CASSALQVGARDTQYF. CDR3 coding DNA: TGTGCCAGCAGTGCCCTGCAGGTAGGGGCAAGGGATACGCAGTATTTT.

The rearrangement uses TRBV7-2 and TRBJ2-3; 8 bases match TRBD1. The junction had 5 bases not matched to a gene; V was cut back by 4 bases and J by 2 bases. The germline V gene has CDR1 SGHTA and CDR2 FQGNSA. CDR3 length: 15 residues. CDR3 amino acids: CASSSGQGITDTQYF. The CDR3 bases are TGTGCCAGCAGCTCAGGACAGGGTATCACAGATACGCAGTATTTT.

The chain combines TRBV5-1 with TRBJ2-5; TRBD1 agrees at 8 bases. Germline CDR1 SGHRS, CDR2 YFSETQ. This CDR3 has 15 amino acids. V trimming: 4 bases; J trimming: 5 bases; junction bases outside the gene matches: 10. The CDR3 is CASSASETGEETQYF. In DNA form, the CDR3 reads TGCGCCAGCAGCGCCTCCGAGACAGGGGAGGAGACCCAGTACTTC.

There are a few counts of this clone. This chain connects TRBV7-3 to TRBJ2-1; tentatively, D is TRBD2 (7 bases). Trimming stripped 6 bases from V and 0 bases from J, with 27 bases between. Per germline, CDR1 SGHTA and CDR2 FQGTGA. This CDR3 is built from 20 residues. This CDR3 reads CASSQQAGGGGYHSYNEQFF. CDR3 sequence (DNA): TGTGCCAGCAGTCAGCAAGCCGGGGGCGGGGGCTATCACTCCTACAATGAGCAGTTCTTC.

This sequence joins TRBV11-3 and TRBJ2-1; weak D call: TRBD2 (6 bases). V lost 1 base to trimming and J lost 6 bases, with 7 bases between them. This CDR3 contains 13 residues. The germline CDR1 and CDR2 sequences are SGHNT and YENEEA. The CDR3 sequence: CASSLGGVNEQFF. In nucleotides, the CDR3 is TGTGCCAGCAGCTTAGGGGGGGTCAATGAGCAGTTCTTC.

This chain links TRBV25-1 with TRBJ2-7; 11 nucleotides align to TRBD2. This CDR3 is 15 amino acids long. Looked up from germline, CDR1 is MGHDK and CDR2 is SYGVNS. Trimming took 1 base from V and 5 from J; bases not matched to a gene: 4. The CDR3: CASSEWGSGGDEQYF. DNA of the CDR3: TGTGCCAGCAGTGAATGGGGTAGCGGGGGGGACGAGCAGTACTTC.